The TCR beta chain under discussion was sequenced for a study of shared clonotypes between healthy human individuals. The CDR3 contains 17 residues. CDR1 is LNHDA and CDR2 is SQIVND in the germline V gene (reference sequence). V dropped 10 bases and J dropped 3; count of bases not matched to a gene: 16. All donors qualified as healthy HIV-negative adults and had experienced no recent acute infections or vaccinations. About 90 million PBMCs supplied genomic DNA for unsorted samples. Ten immunoSEQ deep assay plates served to sequence unsorted PBMC DNA. Measured with immunoSEQ multiplex PCR; TCRdb has only the in-frame clones, and not every one. The repertoire holds about 510,000 clones, with about 75% as singletons.

This sequence originates from a woman aged 40-49 years in good health. Some clones in this sample may be carry-over from other donors' samples. The gene calls are TRBV19 and TRBJ2-2, with 8 bases matching TRBD2. Material: PBMCs. The CDR3 bases are TGTGCCACCTCCAGGGGAGAGCGGGAGCCGCACACCGGGGAGCTGTTTTTT. Translating it yields CATSRGEREPHTGELFF.